The 5 T cell receptor beta chains below come from one sample, sequenced in a study of blood T cell repertoires in COVID-19. The method was immunoSEQ multiplex PCR; TCRdb's version includes in-frame clones alone and lacks a portion of them. The sample has about 150,000 clones, about 85% seen once; the top ten hold around 8.1%. The sequenced sample was peripheral blood. All receptors come from a woman aged 60-70 years with COVID-19, enrolled during active disease.

This sequence joins TRBV9 and TRBJ1-1, with D possibly matching TRBD1 (5 bases). This CDR3 contains 15 residues. V was cut by 0 bases and J by 5 bases, with 14 bases left in between. CDR1 SGDLS and CDR2 YYNGEE come from the germline V gene. CDR3 bases: TGTGCCAGCAGCGTAGTCCCAGGGAAGGAAACTGAAGCTTTCTTT. This codes for CASSVVPGKETEAFF.

V usage is TRBV7-3 and J usage is TRBJ2-3; 9 positions match TRBD2. V gave up 5 bases and J gave up 2 bases; unmatched junction bases: 11. The CDR3 has 17 amino acids. The germline gives CDR1 SGHTA, CDR2 FQGTGA. CDR3 sequence reads: CASSPGASGTYTDTQYF. In DNA form, the CDR3 reads TGTGCCAGCAGCCCTGGGGCTAGCGGGACGTACACAGATACGCAGTATTTT.

V and J are TRBV29-1 and TRBJ2-7, with a weak D call TRBD2 (6 bases). V was pared by 6 bases and J by 2 bases, with 14 bases between. CDR1 and CDR2 (germline): SQVTM, ANQGSEA. The CDR3 length is 13 residues. The CDR3 here is CSVPARGPYEQYV. The CDR3 DNA follows: TGCAGCGTCCCGGCGCGGGGCCCCTACGAGCAGTACGTC.

V is TRBV25-1 and J is TRBJ1-6; the D is unclear. Germline loops: CDR1 MGHDK, CDR2 SYGVNS. The CDR3 spans 15 residues. V dropped 3 bases and J dropped 9 bases, with 15 bases sitting between them. CDR3: CASSDTRQDRSPLHF. The CDR3 region has the DNA TGTGCCAGCAGTGATACTCGGCAGGATCGTTCACCCCTCCACTTT.

The gene calls are TRBV5-1 and TRBJ1-1; D is perhaps TRBD1 (5 bases). The V gene lost 7 bases and the J gene lost 2 bases, with 15 bases spanning the gap. The germline V gene encodes CDR1 SGHRS and CDR2 YFSETQ. The CDR3 runs to 14 residues. The DNA of the CDR3 is TGCGCCAGCCGGGGTGGGGGACTAAACACTGAAGCTTTCTTT. This translates into CASRGGGLNTEAFF.